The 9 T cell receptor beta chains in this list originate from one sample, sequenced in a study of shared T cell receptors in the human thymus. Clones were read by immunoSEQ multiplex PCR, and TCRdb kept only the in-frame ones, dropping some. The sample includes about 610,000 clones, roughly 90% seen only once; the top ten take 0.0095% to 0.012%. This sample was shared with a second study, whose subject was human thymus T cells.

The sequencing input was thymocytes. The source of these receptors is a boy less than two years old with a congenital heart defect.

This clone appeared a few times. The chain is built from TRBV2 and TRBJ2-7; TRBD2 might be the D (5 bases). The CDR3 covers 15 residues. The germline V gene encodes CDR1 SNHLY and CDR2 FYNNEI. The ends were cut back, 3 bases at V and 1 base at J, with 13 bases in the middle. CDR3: CASSEGVSSSYEQYF. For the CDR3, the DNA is TGTGCCAGCAGTGAGGGAGTCTCCTCATCCTACGAGCAGTACTTC.

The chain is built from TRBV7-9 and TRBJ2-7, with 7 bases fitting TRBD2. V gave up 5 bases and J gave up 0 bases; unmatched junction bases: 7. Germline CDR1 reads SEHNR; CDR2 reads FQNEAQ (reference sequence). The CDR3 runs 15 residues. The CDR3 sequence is CASSPHLAASYEQYF. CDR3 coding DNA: TGTGCCAGCAGCCCCCACCTAGCGGCCTCCTACGAGCAGTACTTC.

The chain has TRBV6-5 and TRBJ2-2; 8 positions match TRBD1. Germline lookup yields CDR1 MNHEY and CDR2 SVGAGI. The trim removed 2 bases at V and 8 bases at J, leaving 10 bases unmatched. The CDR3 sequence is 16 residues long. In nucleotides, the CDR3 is TGTGCCAGCAGTTACACCAGGGGGCTTCGGGGTGGGGAGCTGTTTTTT. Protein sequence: CASSYTRGLRGGELFF.

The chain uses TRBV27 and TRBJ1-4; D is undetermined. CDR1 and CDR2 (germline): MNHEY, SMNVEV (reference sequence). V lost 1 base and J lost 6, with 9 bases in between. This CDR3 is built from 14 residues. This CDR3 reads CASSLWPPHEKLFF. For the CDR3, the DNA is TGTGCCAGCAGTTTATGGCCACCCCATGAAAAACTGTTTTTT.

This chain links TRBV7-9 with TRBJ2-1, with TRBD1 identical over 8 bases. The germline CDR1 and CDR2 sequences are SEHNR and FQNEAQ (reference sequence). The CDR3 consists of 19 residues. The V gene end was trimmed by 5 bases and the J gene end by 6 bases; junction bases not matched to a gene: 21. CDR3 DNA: TGTGCCAGCAGCGTGACAGGGGCGACAGGCGGGGTATTAGGCAATGAGCAGTTCTTC. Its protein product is CASSVTGATGGVLGNEQFF. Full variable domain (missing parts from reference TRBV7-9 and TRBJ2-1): DTGVSQNPRHKITKRGQNVTFRCDPISEHNRLYWYRQTLGQGPEFLTYFQNEAQLEKSRLLSDRFSAERPKGSFSTLEIQRTEQGDSAMYLCASSVTGATGGVLGNEQFFGPGTRLTVL.

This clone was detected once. This chain's CDR3 is CASSSLDRGTGELFF. CDR3 sequence (DNA): TGTGCCAGCAGTTCCCTGGACAGGGGAACCGGGGAGCTGTTTTTT. The gene calls are TRBV28 and TRBJ2-2; 9 bases match TRBD1. The length of the CDR3 is 15 residues. CDR1 MDHEN and CDR2 SYDVKM come from the germline V gene. V gave up 4 bases and J gave up 5 bases; unmatched junction bases: 5.

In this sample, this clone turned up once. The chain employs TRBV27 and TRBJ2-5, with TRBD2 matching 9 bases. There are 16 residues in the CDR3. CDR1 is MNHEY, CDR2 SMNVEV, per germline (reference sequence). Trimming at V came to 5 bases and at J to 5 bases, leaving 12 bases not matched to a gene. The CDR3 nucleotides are TGTGCCAGCAGTAGTTCGATTGGGACTAGCCATGAGACCCAGTACTTC. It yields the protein CASSSSIGTSHETQYF.

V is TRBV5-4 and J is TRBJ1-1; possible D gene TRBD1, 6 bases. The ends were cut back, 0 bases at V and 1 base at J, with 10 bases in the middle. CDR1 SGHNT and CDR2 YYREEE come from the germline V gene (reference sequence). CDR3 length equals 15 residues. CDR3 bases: TGTGCCAGCAGCTTGGCCGCGACAGGGAACACTGAAGCTTTCTTT. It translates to CASSLAATGNTEAFF. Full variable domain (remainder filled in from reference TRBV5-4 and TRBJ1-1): ETGVTQSPTHLIKTRGQQVTLRCSSQSGHNTVSWYQQALGQGPQFIFQYYREEENGRGNFPPRFSGLQFPNYSSELNVNALELDDSALYLCASSLAATGNTEAFFGQGTRLTVV.

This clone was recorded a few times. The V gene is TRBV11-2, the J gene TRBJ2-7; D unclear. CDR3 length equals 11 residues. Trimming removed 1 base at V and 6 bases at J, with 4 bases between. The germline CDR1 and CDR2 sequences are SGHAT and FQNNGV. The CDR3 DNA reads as TGTGCCAGCAGCTTAGCAGGCGAGCAGTACTTC. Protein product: CASSLAGEQYF.